This T cell receptor beta chain emerged from a study (dated by TCRdb to 2014 to 2015). At the level of the whole study: Whether tumor-infiltrating Tregs in breast cancer are recruited from blood Tregs or converted in situ from other CD4+ T cell subsets was tested. Overall study outcomes, separate from this receptor: The TCR gene usage of tumor memory CD4+ T cells clustered together with blood and lymph node memory CD4+ cells and with lymph node naive CD4+ cells. The greatest overlap of tumor-infiltrating Treg TCR alpha and beta sequences was observed with tumor naive CD4+ T cells, followed by blood naive CD4+ T cells. Rather than covering whole repertoires, validation in the larger cohort was restricted to a single TCR beta V-J rearrangement.

This clonotype was counted a few times. Its antigen specificity is not known. Base-call qualities are not available, and no considerably larger clone is one nucleotide away. Cells that were CD4+CD25+CD127-/low were the ones isolated as Tregs. Tregs, naive and memory CD4+ T cells from tumor, blood and ipsilateral draining lymph nodes of about 5 breast cancer patients underwent full-length TCR alpha and beta sequencing. Mononuclear cells from lymph nodes or around 48 ml of peripheral blood were isolated by Ficoll density gradient centrifugation. A purity exceeding 90% was confirmed by FACS for the sorted cell populations. Full-length TCR variable regions were amplified by 5' RACE PCR with constant-region reverse primers, followed by semi-nested PCR with Nested Universal Primer A. The ReliaPrep RNA Cell Miniprep System was used to extract total RNA, which was then reverse transcribed into 5'RACE-ready cDNA with the SMARTer RACE 5'/3' Kit. Multiplex adaptors were used to barcode full-length TCR alpha and beta libraries, and the barcoded libraries were sequenced on an Illumina MiSeq. On the authors' methods: Sequencing data were pooled across the five patients for each of nine subset-tissue groups and compared by unsupervised clustering of TCR gene usage. Repertoire similarity was calculated with the Morisita-Horn index, weighting shared sequences by their contribution to each repertoire. TCRdb handled the public reads itself, with Q25 trimming in fastp and clone calling in MiXCR, and kept productive beta chains. Here each entry gathers all rows of one CDR3 protein and keeps the most common genes and DNA. These V and J calls are TCRdb output, not the study's own analysis. Present in this sample are around 44,000 distinct CDR3 sequences, roughly 21% of which were seen just once. About 4.1% of the sample is held by the ten biggest clonotypes.

The germline V gene (reference sequence) provides CDR1 DFQATT and CDR2 SNEGSKA. The CDR3 numbers 13 residues from cysteine through phenylalanine. Of the read, only the CDR3 DNA is kept; its 39 bases are in frame from base 1. For this chain, trimming is 4 bases at the V end and 1 base at the J end, and the number of junction bases without a gene match is 3. The sequence joins TRBV20-1 to TRBJ1-1; 7 nucleotides in the junction match TRBD1. Input material: Tregs sorted from blood. This TCR was recovered from a female donor with breast cancer. At the DNA level, the sequence is TGCAGTGCTACCCGACAGGGGAACACTGAAGCTTTCTTT. Its protein reads: CSATRQGNTEAFF.